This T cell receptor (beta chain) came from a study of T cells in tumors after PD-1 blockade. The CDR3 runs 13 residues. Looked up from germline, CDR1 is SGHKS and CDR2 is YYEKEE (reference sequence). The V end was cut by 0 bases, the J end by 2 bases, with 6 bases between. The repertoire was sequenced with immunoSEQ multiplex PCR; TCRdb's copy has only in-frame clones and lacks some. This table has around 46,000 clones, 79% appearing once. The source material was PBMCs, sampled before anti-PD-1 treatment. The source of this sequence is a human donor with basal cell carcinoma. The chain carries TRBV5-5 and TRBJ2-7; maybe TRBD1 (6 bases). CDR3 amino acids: CASSLEGAYEQYF. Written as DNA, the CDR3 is TGTGCCAGCAGCTTGGAGGGGGCCTACGAGCAGTACTTC.